Listed below are T cell receptor beta chains from one sample, sequenced in a study of identical twins. TCRdb used MiXCR to reprocess the 5' RACE reads, holding one entry per CDR3 protein. The sample has 690,000 or so distinct CDR3 sequences; roughly 6.2% are singletons. Sequenced input: naive T cells sorted from blood. These receptors originate from a man between 18 and 35 years old in good health. The CDR3 runs from the conserved cysteine through the conserved F or W. Clone size, where shown, is once, few, many, or a class for clones that have expanded.

j_call v_call clone_size cdr3_aa
TRBJ1-1 TRBV11-2 many CASNLDRLNTEAFF
TRBJ2-3 TRBV7-6 - CASSVQPGGTDTQYF
TRBJ2-1 TRBV6-1 - CASSPPEGGHSYNEQFF
TRBJ2-7 TRBV6-1 - CASSRGGTGLYEQYF
TRBJ2-5 TRBV20-1 few CSASRGSGGETQYF
TRBJ2-7 TRBV20-1 many CSATPPLAGRYWEQYF
TRBJ2-1 TRBV12-3/TRBV12-4 many CASSPWTSGAGNEQFF
TRBJ1-1 TRBV18 - CASSKILGQPRTEAFF
TRBJ1-1 TRBV29-1 - CSVEDDGTGPTNTEAFF
TRBJ2-7 TRBV6-2/TRBV6-3 - CASRPNKRVIYEQYF
TRBJ1-1 TRBV28 few CASSLRGFTEAFF
TRBJ2-4 TRBV20-1 many CSARPRSRDRENIQYF
TRBJ2-7 TRBV6-2/TRBV6-3 many CASSPKIAREQYF
TRBJ2-3 TRBV7-3 many CASSLGGAPTDTQYF